This paragraph reports one TCR beta chain. This clonotype appeared a few times. Its antigen has not been determined. No qualities accompany the bases; no much larger clone lies one base away. The source of the sample is a study of T cell repertoires in cytomegalovirus infection (dated by TCRdb to about 2019). Concerning the study at large: The HLA type of each donor mattered for the analysis, because public TCR beta signatures pointed to carriage of CMV infection along with the matching HLA type.

Overall results and qualifications from the work: In both this cohort and an independent cohort of several hundred donors, the cumulative frequency of public TCR beta family members distinguished carriers of CMV infection plus the relevant HLA type. In the ex vivo response, HLA-C-restricted CMV-specific TCR beta clonotypes were dominant, and in two of eight donors the single most frequent clonotype came from this HLA-C-restricted group.

The reads were generated on an Illumina HiSeq 1500. TCRdb passed the public sequencing reads through fastp at Q25 and MiXCR, retaining productive beta sequences. One record per CDR3 amino acid sequence lists the most common genes and DNA. This sample lists around 130,000 distinct CDR3 sequences; more than 20% were detected once. The leading ten clones occupy 34% of the sample. From the cysteine up to the phenylalanine, the CDR3 has a length of 19 residues. Of all the DNA, just the CDR3 is kept, 57 bases in frame from base 1. Compared with germline, V lacks 7 bases and J lacks 4 bases; bases without a gene match: 19. CDR1 and CDR2 were assigned from the germline V gene as SGHTA and FQGNSA.

What was sequenced was PBMCs, sequenced either directly or after in vitro stimulation (not recorded which). The chain employs TRBV7-2 and TRBJ2-5; 12 bases in the middle match TRBD2. The receptor's source is a human donor in good health (CMV status not recorded). Some clones in this sample may be carry-over from other donors' samples. The CDR3 is CASTPLPGLAGGRGETQYF. The nucleotide sequence is given as TGTGCCAGCACCCCTTTGCCGGGACTAGCGGGTGGCAGGGGAGAGACCCAGTACTTC. Full variable domain (CDR3 extended with the reference TRBV7-2 and TRBJ2-5 proteins): GAGVSQSPSNKVTEKGKDVELRCDPISGHTALYWYRQSLGQGLEFLIYFQGNSAPDKSGLPSDRFSAERTGGSVSTLTIQRTQQEDSAVYLCASTPLPGLAGGRGETQYFGPGTRLLVL.